The entry that follows covers one T cell receptor beta chain sequence. The target antigen is unknown. This cohort consisted of healthy bone marrow donors. There are 15 residues in the CDR3. Germline trimming cut 7 bases from V and 4 bases from J; bases unmatched to any gene: 10. From germline, CDR1 is SGHRS and CDR2 YFSETQ. This sample stems from a study of cytomegalovirus exposure and HLA in healthy donors. Study-wide findings and caveats: Productive rates of about 87% or about 30% were seen for most TCR beta V segments in an earlier analysis. There were some public TCRs occurring in many donors, but most TCR sequences were rare. What TCR beta sequences reportedly achieved was accurate prediction of HLA-A and HLA-B alleles in most subjects.

Vbeta (60) and Jbeta (13) primers were used in the PCR. Using immunoSEQ multiplex PCR, the repertoire was profiled, and TCRdb retains in-frame clones only, with some absent. This sample has over 130,000 clones, with 88% found just once. The clonotype originates from a woman between 40 and 55 years old in good health and CMV-seronegative. Input material: PBMCs. This chain uses TRBV5-1 with TRBJ2-7; TRBD2 matches at 11 bases. The CDR3 DNA follows: TGCGCCAGCCAAACCGGGACTAGCGGAACTTACGAGCAGTACTTC. Translating gives CASQTGTSGTYEQYF.